The TCR beta chain described here comes from a study of T cell changes during pregnancy in multiple sclerosis. TCRdb's table, derived via immunoSEQ multiplex PCR, lists solely in-frame clones and lacks some. The sample gives about 92,000 clones, roughly 90% of which show up once; 1.5% is in the top ten. CDR1 is SNHLY, CDR2 FYNNEI, per germline. The CDR3 spans 15 residues. V shed 3 bases, J shed 1 base, and the junction held 5 bases outside the gene matches. The source was peripheral blood, collected in the first trimester of pregnancy. The chain has TRBV2 and TRBJ2-7; 8 bases map to TRBD2. The sequence was obtained from a female donor with multiple sclerosis, enrolled in a pregnancy study. CDR3 sequence: CASSDPAGVSYEQYF. Written as DNA, the CDR3 is TGTGCCAGCAGTGACCCAGCGGGGGTATCCTACGAGCAGTACTTC.